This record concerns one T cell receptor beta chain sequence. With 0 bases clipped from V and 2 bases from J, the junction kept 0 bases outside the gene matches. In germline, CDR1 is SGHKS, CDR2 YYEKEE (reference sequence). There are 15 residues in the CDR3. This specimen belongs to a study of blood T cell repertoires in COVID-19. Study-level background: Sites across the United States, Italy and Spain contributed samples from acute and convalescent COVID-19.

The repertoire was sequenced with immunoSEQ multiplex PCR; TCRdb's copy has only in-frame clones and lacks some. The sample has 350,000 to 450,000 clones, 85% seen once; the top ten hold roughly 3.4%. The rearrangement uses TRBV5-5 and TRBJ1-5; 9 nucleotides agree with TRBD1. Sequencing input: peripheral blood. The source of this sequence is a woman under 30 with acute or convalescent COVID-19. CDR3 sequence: CASSLGTGGNQPQHF. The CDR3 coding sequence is TGTGCCAGCAGCTTGGGGACAGGGGGCAATCAGCCCCAGCATTTT. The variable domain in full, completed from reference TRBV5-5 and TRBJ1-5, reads DAGVTQSPTHLIKTRGQQVTLRCSPISGHKSVSWYQQVLGQGPQFIFQYYEKEERGRGNFPDRFSARQFPNYSSELNVNALLLGDSALYLCASSLGTGGNQPQHFGDGTRLSIL.